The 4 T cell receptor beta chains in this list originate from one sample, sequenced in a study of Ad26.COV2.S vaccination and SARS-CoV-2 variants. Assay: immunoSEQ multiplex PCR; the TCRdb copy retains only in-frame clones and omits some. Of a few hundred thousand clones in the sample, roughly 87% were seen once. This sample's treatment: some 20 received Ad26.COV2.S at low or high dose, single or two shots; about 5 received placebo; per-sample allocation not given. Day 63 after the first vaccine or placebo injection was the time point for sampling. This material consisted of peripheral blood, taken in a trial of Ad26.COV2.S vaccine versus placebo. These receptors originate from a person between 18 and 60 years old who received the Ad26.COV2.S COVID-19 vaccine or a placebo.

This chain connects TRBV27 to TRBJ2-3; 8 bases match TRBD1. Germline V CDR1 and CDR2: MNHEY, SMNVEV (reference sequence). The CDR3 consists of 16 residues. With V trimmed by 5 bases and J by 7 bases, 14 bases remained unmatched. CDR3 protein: CASSQADRGWGYTQYF. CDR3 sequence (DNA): TGTGCCAGCAGTCAGGCCGACAGGGGCTGGGGATATACGCAGTATTTT.

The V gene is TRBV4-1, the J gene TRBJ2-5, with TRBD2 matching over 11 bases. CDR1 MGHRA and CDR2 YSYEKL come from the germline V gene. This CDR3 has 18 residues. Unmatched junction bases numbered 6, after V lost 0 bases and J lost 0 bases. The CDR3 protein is CASSQEVAGGLYQETQYF. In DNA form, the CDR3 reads TGCGCCAGCAGCCAAGAAGTAGCGGGGGGGCTGTACCAAGAGACCCAGTACTTC.

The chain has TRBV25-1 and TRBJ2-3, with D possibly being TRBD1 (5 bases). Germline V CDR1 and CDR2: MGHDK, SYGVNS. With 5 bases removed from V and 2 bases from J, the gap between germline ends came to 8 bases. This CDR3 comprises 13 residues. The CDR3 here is CASSPRDTDTQYF. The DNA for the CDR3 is TGTGCCAGCAGTCCCAGGGACACAGATACGCAGTATTTT. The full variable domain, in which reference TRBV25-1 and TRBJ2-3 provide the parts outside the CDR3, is EADIYQTPRYLVIGTGKKITLECSQTMGHDKMYWYQQDPGMELHLIHYSYGVNSTEKGDLSSESTVSRIRTEHFPLTLESARPSHTSQYLCASSPRDTDTQYFGPGTRLTVL.

The CDR3 loop reads CAWSPRSEAFF. The CDR3 nucleotides read TGTGCCTGGAGCCCTAGGAGTGAAGCTTTCTTT. The chain recombines TRBV30 with TRBJ1-1; D gene unclear. The CDR3 extends over 11 amino acids. Germline loops: CDR1 GTSNPN, CDR2 SVGIG (reference sequence). V gave up 3 bases and J gave up 7 bases, with 9 bases separating them.